Listed here is a single T cell receptor beta chain. Its specificity is not known. J was trimmed by 1 base and V by 7 bases; bases with no gene match: 9. Germline V gene lookup returns CDR1 MNHEY and CDR2 SMNVEV (reference sequence). The CDR3 is made up of 15 amino acids. This specimen belongs to a study of OX40 agonist ivuxolimab in advanced cancers. Study as a whole: Cancers in dose escalation were hepatocellular, melanoma, renal cell and head and neck. Study-level findings and limits: Antigen specificity was not determined for the expanded peripheral T cells.

The table came from immunoSEQ multiplex PCR; TCRdb's copy has only in-frame clones and leaves some out. Counted here are tens of thousands of clones, roughly 88% occurring once; the ten biggest clones make up approximately 1.6%. The sequence was obtained from an adult with an advanced solid tumor such as melanoma, head and neck, liver or kidney cancer. Sequenced here: CD4+ or CD8+ T cells sorted from blood, sampled in a trial of the OX40 agonist ivuxolimab. The chain combines TRBV27 with TRBJ2-7; 8 nucleotides match TRBD1. The CDR3 reads CASKSATGVSYEQYF. The CDR3 DNA sequence: TGTGCCAGCAAATCAGCGACAGGGGTGTCCTACGAGCAGTACTTC.